This T cell receptor beta chain was found in a study of blood T cell repertoires in COVID-19 (dated by TCRdb to about 2020). Concerning the study at large: Samples from collaborators originated in the United States, Italy and Spain and spanned both the acute and convalescent phases of COVID-19. The sample metadata nearly always contained a de-identified subject ID, COVID-19 status, age in years and sex. Subjects who had been exposed to COVID-19, were actively infected with it, or had recovered from it provided the deeply sampled blood TCRbeta repertoires that made up the dataset. The repertoires were made available in a free public database intended to serve as a resource for research on the immune response to SARS-CoV-2. The prospective study material was composed of cDNA or gDNA derived from T cells, B-cell-depleted T cells, or PBMCs. Where available, HLA class I and class II types were obtained from metadata supplied by the sample provider rather than from assay-based typing. Samples were obtained from the ongoing ImmuneRACE study (first 160 participants) and from 950 to 1,500 subjects provided by 6 global collaborators. Here is what the overall study found, with its caveats: The amount of clinical and demographic metadata varied by source and participant and was provided uncurated.

TCRbeta CDR3 regions were amplified from genomic DNA by means of the immunoSEQ Assay, a bias-controlled multiplex PCR. The authors' analysis ran thus. Nucleated cell counts per sample were estimated from amplification of reference gene primers within the assay. Sequence reads were collapsed and filtered to measure the absolute abundance of every unique TCRbeta CDR3 rearrangement. For each sample, productive Simpson clonality was calculated as the square root of Simpson's diversity index across productive rearrangements. Drawn from immuneACCESS, this table holds only the in-frame rearrangements with V and J called that TCRdb kept. Clones are partly lost; checked studies trace under half to an unresolved V gene and leave the rest unexplained. The DNA gave D and trimming, while V, J and clone size come from that table. The sample table contains under 65,000 clones; only one count was recorded for 82% of them. In total, the top ten clones hold roughly 22% of the sample.

Collaborating institutions collected whole blood in K2EDTA tubes following their own protocols. For TCRbeta analysis, collaborators shipped samples in one of three forms: frozen whole blood, isolated PBMCs, or DNA extracted from either of those sample types. From the germline V gene, CDR1 is SGHVS and CDR2 is FQNEAQ. Inclusive of the bounding cysteine and phenylalanine, the CDR3 is 19 residues long. The entry retains the CDR3 DNA only, 57 bases that are in frame from base 1. The junction carries 25 bases between V and J, which are trimmed by 4 bases and 3 bases respectively. In the case of this clone: No antigen is known for it. Within one base of it there is no much larger clone, and no base qualities were kept.

The receptor comes from an older woman with acute or convalescent COVID-19. Sequencing used peripheral blood. The chain uses TRBV7-8 and TRBJ2-1, and the D gene may be TRBD2, 6 bases matching. The CDR3 corresponds to CASSSTITRYTGDYNEQFF. The sequenced DNA: TGTGCCAGCAGCTCGACAATTACCAGGTATACGGGGGACTACAATGAGCAGTTCTTC.